This T cell receptor (beta chain) was identified during a study of PD-1 blockade in classical Hodgkin lymphoma. The study's findings and limits: Exclusion removed patients who began nivolumab under 1 year after ASCT. When set against healthy donors, newly diagnosed patients were reported to show lower baseline TCR diversity.

Remarks on this clone: The antigen is unknown.

Repertoires were generated with immunoSEQ multiplex PCR, while TCRdb's copy carries only in-frame clones and drops some. The sample consists of 85,000 to 90,000 clones, about nine tenths of them appearing once. The time point is: cycle 4 day 1 (C4D1), after more than five weeks of nivolumab. Following autologous stem cell transplantation, relapse occurred in every patient, and exposure to brentuximab vedotin varied. Best responses included complete response and partial response; otherwise, the best response was progressive disease. Sample: peripheral blood mononuclear cells (PBMCs), taken before the fourth cycle of nivolumab. The sequence came from a human donor with classical Hodgkin lymphoma.

CDR3 in amino acids: CASSSSAGGNQPQHF. The CDR3 coding sequence is TGTGCCAGTAGTTCCTCCGCGGGGGGAAATCAGCCCCAGCATTTT. This rearrangement joins TRBV19 to TRBJ1-5, with D perhaps matching TRBD1 (5 bases). V lost 5 bases, J lost 4 bases, and 15 bases lay in between. This CDR3 has 15 amino acids. The germline CDR1 and CDR2 sequences are LNHDA and SQIVND (reference sequence).